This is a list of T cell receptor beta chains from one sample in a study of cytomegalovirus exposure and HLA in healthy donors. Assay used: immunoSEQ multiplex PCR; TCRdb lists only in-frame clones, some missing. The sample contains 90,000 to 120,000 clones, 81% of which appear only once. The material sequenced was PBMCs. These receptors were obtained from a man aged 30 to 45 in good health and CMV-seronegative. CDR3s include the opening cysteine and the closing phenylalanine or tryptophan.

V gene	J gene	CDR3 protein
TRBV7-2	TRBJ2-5	CASSRPGGWETQYF
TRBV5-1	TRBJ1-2	CASSSTTAVNYGYTF
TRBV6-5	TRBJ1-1	CASRSGGTEAFF
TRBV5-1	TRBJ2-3	CASSLEPASLSTDTQYF
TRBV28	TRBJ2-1	CASSVGPHEQFF
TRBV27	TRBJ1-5	CASSLYTNQPQHF
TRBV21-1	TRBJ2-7	CASSSLRVSGGSYEQYF
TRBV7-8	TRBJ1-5	CASTPGRDHQPQHF
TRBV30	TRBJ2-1	CAWSYTREQFF
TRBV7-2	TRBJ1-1	CASSPRTGRGDTEAFF
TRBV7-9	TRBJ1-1	CASSKNRETEAFF